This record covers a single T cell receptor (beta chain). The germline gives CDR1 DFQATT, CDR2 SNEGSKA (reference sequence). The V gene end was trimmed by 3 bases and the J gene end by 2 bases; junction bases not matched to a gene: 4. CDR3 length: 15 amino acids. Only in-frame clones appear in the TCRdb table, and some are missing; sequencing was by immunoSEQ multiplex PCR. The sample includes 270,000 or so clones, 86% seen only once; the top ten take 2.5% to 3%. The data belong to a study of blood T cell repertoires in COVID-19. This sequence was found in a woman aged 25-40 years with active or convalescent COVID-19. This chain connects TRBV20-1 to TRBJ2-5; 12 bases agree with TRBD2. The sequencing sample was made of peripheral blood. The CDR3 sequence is CSASKLAGGQETQYF. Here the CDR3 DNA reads TGCAGTGCTAGTAAGCTAGCGGGGGGGCAAGAGACCCAGTACTTC.